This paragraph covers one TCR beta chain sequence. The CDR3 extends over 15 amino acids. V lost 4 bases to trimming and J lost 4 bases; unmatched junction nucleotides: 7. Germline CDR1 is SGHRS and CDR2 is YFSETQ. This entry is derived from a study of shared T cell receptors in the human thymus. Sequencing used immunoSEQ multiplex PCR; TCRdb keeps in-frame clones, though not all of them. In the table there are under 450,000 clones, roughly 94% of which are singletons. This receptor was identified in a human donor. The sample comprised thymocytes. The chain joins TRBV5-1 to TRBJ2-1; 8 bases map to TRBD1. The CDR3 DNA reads TGCGCCAGCAGCATTGGACAGGGCCCATACAATGAGCAGTTCTTC. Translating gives CASSIGQGPYNEQFF.